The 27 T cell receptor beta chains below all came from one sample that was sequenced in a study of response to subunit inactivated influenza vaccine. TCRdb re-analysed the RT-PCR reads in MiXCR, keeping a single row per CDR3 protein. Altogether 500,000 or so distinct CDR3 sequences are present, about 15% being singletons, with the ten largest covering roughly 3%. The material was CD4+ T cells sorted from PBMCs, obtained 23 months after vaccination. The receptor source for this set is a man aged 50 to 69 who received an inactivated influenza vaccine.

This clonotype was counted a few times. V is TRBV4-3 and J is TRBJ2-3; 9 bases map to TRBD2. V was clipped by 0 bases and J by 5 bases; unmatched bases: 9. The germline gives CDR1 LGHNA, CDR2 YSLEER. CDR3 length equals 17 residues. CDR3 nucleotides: TGCGCCAGCAGCCAAGATCGGCTAGCGGGATTGGAAGATACGCAGTATTTT. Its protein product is CASSQDRLAGLEDTQYF.

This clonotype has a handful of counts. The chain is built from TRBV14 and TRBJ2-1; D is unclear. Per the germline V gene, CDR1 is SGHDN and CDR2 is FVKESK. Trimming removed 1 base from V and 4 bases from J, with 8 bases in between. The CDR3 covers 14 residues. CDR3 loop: CASSQASGYNEQFF. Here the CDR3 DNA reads TGTGCCAGCAGCCAAGCCTCAGGTTACAATGAGCAGTTCTTC.

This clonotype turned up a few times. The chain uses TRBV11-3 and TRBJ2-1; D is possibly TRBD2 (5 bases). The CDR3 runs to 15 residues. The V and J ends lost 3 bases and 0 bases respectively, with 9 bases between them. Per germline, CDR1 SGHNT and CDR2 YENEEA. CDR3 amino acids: CASSFEGSSYNEQFF. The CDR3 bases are TGTGCCAGCAGCTTTGAGGGTAGCTCCTACAATGAGCAGTTCTTC.

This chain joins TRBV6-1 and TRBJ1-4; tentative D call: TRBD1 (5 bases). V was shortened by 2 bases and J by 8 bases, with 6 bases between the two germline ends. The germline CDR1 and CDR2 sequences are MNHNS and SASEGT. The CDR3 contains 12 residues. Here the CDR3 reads CASSERGEKLFF. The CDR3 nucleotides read TGTGCCAGCAGTGAACGGGGCGAAAAACTGTTTTTT.

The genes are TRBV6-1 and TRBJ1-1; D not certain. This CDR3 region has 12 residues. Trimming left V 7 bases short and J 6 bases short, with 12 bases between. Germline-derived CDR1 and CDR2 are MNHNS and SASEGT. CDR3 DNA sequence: TGTGCCAGCATCAGAAGGAGGTCTGAAGCTTTCTTT. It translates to CASIRRRSEAFF.

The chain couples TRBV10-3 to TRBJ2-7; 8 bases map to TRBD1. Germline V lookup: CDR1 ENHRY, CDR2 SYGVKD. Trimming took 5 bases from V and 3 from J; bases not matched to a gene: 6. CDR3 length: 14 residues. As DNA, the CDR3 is TGTGCCATCAGTATAGGACAGGGTTTCTACGAGCAGTACTTC. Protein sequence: CAISIGQGFYEQYF.

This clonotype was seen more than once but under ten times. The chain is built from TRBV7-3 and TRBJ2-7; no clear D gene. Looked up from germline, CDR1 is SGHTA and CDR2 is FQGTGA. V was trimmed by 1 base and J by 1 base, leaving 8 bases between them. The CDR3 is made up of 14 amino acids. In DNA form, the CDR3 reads TGTGCCAGCAGCTTAAGTCACGGGTCCTACGAGCAGTACTTC. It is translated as CASSLSHGSYEQYF.

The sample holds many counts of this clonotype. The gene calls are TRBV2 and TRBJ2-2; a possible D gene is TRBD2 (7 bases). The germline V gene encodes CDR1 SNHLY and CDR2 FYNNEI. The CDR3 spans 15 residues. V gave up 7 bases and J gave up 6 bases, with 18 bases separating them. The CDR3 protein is CASTREGVWAGELFF. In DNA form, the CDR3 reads TGTGCCAGCACCAGGGAGGGGGTATGGGCCGGGGAGCTGTTTTTT.

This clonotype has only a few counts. Written as DNA, the CDR3 is TGCAGTGCAGTAGACAACTACGAGCAGTACTTC. Encoded protein: CSAVDNYEQYF. The J gene is TRBJ2-7, the V gene TRBV20-1, with D unresolved. CDR1 DFQATT and CDR2 SNEGSKA come from the germline V gene (reference sequence). The V end was cut by 6 bases, the J end by 3 bases, with 9 bases between. The length of the CDR3 is 11 residues.

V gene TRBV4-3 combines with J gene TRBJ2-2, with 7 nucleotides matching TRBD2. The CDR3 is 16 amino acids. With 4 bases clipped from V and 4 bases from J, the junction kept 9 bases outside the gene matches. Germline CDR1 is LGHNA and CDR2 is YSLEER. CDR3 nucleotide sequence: TGCGCCAGCAGCCCCGGGACTACCCTGGGCACCGGGGAGCTGTTTTTT. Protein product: CASSPGTTLGTGELFF.

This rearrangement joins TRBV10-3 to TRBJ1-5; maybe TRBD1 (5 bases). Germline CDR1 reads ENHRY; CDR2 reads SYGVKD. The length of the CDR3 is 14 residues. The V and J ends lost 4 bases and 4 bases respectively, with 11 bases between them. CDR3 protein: CAISARGGNQPQHF. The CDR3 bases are TGTGCCATCAGTGCGCGGGGGGGGAATCAGCCCCAGCATTTT.

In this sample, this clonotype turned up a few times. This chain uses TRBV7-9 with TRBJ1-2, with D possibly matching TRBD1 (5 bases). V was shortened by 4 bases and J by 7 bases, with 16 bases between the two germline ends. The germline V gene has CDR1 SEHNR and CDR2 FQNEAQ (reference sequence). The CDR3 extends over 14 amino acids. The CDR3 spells CASSYTGTAGGYTF. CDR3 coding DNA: TGTGCCAGCAGCTATACCGGGACGGCGGGTGGCTACACCTTC. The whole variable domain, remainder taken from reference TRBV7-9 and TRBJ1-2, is DTGVSQNPRHKITKRGQNVTFRCDPISEHNRLYWYRQTLGQGPEFLTYFQNEAQLEKSRLLSDRFSAERPKGSFSTLEIQRTEQGDSAMYLCASSYTGTAGGYTFGSGTRLTVV.

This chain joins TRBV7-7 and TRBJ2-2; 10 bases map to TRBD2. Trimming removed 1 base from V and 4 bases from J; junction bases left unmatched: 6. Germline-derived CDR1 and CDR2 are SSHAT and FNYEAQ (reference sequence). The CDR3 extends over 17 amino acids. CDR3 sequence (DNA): TGTGCCAGCAGCTTAGGCGCTAGCGGGAGCTCCACCGGGGAGCTGTTTTTT. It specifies CASSLGASGSSTGELFF. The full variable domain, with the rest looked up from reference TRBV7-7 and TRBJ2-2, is GAGVSQSPRYKVTKRGQDVTLRCDPISSHATLYWYQQALGQGPEFLTYFNYEAQPDKSGLPSDRFSAERPEGSISTLTIQRTEQRDSAMYRCASSLGASGSSTGELFFGEGSRLTVL.

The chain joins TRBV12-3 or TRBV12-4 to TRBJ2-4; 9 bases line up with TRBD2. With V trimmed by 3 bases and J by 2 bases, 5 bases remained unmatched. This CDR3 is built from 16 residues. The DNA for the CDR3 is TGTGCCAGCAGTTTTAGCGGGGGCATGTCCAAAAACATTCAGTACTTC. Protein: CASSFSGGMSKNIQYF.

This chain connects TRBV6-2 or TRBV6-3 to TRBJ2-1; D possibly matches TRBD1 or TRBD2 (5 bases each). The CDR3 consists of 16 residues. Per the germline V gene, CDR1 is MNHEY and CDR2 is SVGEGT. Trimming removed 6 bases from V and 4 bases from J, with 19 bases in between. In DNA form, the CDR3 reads TGTGCCAGCAGCCCATACGTCGGGACGCAGTACAATGAGCAGTTCTTC. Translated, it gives CASSPYVGTQYNEQFF.

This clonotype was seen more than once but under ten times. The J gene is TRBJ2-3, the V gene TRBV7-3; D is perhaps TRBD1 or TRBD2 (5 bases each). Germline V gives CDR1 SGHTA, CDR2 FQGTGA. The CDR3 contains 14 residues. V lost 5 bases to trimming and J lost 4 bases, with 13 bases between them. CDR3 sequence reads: CASSPTMGADTQYF. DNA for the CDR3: TGTGCCAGCAGCCCGACGATGGGGGCAGATACGCAGTATTTT.

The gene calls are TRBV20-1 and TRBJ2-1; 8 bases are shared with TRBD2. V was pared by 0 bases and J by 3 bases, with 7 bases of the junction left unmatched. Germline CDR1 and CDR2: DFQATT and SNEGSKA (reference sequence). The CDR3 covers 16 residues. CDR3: CSAREVLAGYYNEQFF. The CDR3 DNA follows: TGCAGTGCTAGAGAAGTATTAGCGGGATACTACAATGAGCAGTTCTTC.

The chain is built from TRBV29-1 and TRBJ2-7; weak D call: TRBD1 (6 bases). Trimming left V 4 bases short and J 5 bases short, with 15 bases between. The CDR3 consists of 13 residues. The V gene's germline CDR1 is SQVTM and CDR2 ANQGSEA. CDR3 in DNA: TGCAGCGTTGCTAGGGGGTCCCTGGACGAGCAGTACTTC. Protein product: CSVARGSLDEQYF.

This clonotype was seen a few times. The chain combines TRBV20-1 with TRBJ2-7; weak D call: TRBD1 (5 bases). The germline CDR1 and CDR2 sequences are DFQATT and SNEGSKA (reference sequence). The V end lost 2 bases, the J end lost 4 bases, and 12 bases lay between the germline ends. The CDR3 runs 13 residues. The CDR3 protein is CSARSWGTYEQYF. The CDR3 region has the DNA TGCAGTGCTAGATCCTGGGGCACATACGAGCAGTACTTC.

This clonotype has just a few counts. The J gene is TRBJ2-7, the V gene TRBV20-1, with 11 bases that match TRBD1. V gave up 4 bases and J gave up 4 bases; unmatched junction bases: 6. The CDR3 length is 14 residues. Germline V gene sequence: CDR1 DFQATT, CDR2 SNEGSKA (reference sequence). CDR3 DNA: TGCAGTGCTAACTCCGGGACAGGGGGTTACGAGCAGTACTTC. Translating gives CSANSGTGGYEQYF.

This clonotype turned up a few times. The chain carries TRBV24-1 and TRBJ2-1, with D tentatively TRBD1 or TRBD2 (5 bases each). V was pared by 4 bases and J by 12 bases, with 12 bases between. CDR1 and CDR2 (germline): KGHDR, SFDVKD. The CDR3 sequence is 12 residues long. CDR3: CATSDRGGWQFF. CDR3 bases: TGTGCCACCAGTGACCGTGGGGGTTGGCAGTTCTTC.

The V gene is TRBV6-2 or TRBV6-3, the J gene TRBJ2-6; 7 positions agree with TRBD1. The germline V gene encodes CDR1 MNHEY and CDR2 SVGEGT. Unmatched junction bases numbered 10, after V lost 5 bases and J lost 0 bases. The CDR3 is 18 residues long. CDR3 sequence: CASSRQGWRISGANVLTF. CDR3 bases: TGTGCCAGCAGTAGACAGGGTTGGAGGATCTCTGGGGCCAACGTCCTGACTTTC.

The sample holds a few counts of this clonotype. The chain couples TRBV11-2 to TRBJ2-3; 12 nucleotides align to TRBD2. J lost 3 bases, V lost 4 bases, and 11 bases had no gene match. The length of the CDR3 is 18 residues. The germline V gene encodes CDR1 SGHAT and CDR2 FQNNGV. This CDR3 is CASSSKRTSGATTDTQYF. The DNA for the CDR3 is TGTGCCAGCAGCTCAAAAAGGACTAGCGGGGCGACTACAGATACGCAGTATTTT.

CDR3 nucleotide sequence: TGTGCCAGCAGTCCACCCGGGCTAGCGGGATTCACAGATACGCAGTATTTT. Its translation is CASSPPGLAGFTDTQYF. The chain uses TRBV28 and TRBJ2-3, with TRBD2 matching 9 bases. The length of the CDR3 is 17 residues. Germline V gene lookup returns CDR1 MDHEN and CDR2 SYDVKM. The trim removed 5 bases at V and 2 bases at J, leaving 11 bases unmatched. Based on the CDR3 plus reference TRBV28 and TRBJ2-3, the full variable domain is DVKVTQSSRYLVKRTGEKVFLECVQDMDHENMFWYRQDPGLGLRLIYFSYDVKMKEKGDIPEGYSVSREKKERFSLILESASTNQTSMYLCASSPPGLAGFTDTQYFGPGTRLTVL.

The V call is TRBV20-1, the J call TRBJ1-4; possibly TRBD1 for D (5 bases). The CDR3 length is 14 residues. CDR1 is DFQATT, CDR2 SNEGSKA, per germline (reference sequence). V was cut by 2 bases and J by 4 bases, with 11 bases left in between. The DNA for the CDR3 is TGCAGTGCTAGAATAGGGGCGTTTAATGAAAAACTGTTTTTT. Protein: CSARIGAFNEKLFF.

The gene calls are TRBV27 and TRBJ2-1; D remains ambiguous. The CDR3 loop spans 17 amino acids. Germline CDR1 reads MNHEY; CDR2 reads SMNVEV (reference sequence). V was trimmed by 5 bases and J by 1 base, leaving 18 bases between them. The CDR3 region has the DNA TGTGCCAGCAGTATGGGTGATACCGTTTATTCCTACAATGAGCAGTTCTTC. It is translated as CASSMGDTVYSYNEQFF.

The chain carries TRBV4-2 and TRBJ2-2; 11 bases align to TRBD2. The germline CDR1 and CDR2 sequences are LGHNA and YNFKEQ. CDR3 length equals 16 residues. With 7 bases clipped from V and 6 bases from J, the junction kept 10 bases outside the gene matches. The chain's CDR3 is CASTRLAGTQAGELFF. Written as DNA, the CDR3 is TGTGCCAGCACACGACTAGCGGGGACCCAAGCCGGGGAGCTGTTTTTT.